Listed below are T cell receptor beta chains from one sample, sequenced in a study of beta chain features in type 1 diabetes. Profiling relied on immunoSEQ multiplex PCR, and the TCRdb table lists in-frame clones only, not all of them. Among approximately 140,000 clones, about 7% were seen once, and the ten largest hold about 1.4%. Sequencing input: central memory CD4+ T cells from blood. The receptors were gathered from a woman in her 30s in good health. Both conserved end residues are part of each CDR3. Expanded clones are given a class, and other clones once, few, many or no size at all.

v_call	j_call	clone_size	cdr3_aa
TRBV11-2	TRBJ1-4	few	CASSQDRAREKLFF
TRBV28	TRBJ2-5	.	CASRKQGAETQYF
TRBV19	TRBJ1-5	few	CASVNRDFGNQPQHF
TRBV4-2	TRBJ2-7	many	CASSQELSTVSYEQYF
TRBV7-2	TRBJ1-5	few	CASSSNRGGNQPQHF
TRBV28	TRBJ1-1	few	CASSPLELQVLNTEAFF
TRBV19	TRBJ2-3	.	CASSLYTSGRSDTQYF
TRBV6-6	TRBJ2-3	.	CASIITSGSTDTQYF
TRBV16	TRBJ2-7	few	CASSQSPAGAYEQYF
TRBV5-8	TRBJ1-5	few	CASSSGQGNQPQHF
TRBV7-3	TRBJ2-7	.	CASSSLAGGSYEQYF
TRBV10-3	TRBJ1-3	few	CAISGRNTIYF
TRBV6-5	TRBJ1-4	.	CASRFQGLGEKLFF
TRBV2	TRBJ2-1	.	CASSEGDWTYNEQFF
TRBV6-5	TRBJ2-7	few	CASSFQTGQYEQYF
TRBV7-2	TRBJ2-5	few	CASSFGGETQYF
TRBV6-1	TRBJ2-7	.	CASSELAGYSYEQYF
TRBV11-2	TRBJ2-7	.	CASSTYTGTGNEQYF
TRBV9	TRBJ2-1	many	CASSARTSVYNEQFF
TRBV6-6	TRBJ2-3	few	CASSYRTGGTDTQYF
TRBV7-2	TRBJ1-2	.	CASSLGGTGGAGYTF
TRBV6-1	TRBJ2-7	few	CASSEGGKSYEQYF
TRBV4-2	TRBJ2-2	.	CASSRSGGGANTGELFF
TRBV7-3	TRBJ2-1	few	CASSSPLAGGNEQFF
TRBV4-2	TRBJ2-7	few	CASSQEGTGFRSYEQYF
TRBV9	TRBJ1-1	few	CASSPTQSNTEAFF
TRBV10-3	TRBJ2-3	few	CAISEKRDTDTQYF
TRBV7-9	TRBJ2-1	few	CASSLVSGVPNEQFF
TRBV4-2	TRBJ2-1	few	CASSREAGNALNEQFF
TRBV7-9	TRBJ1-2	.	CASSFNRDLNGYTF
TRBV6-6	TRBJ2-7	.	CASSSPGQGGSYEQYF
TRBV28	TRBJ2-7	many	CASSAPGESYEQYF
TRBV9	TRBJ1-3	.	CASSFENTLSGNTIYF
TRBV5-6	TRBJ2-6	few	CASSSLGGSGANVLTF
TRBV19	TRBJ2-6	few	CACGSSGANVLTF
TRBV7-2	TRBJ2-5	.	CASSKTSGKETQYF
TRBV5-4	TRBJ2-4	.	CASSPRDWVDIQYF
TRBV7-4	TRBJ2-7	few	CASSPALAGAAYEQYF
TRBV7-2	TRBJ2-1	.	CASSFKLAGGREQFF
TRBV7-9	TRBJ2-7	few	CASSLDFGQGDEQYF
TRBV11-2	TRBJ2-2	few	CASSSTSARELFF